These T cell receptor beta chains were read from a single sample in a study of OX40 agonist ivuxolimab in advanced cancers. The method was immunoSEQ multiplex PCR; TCRdb's version includes in-frame clones alone and lacks a portion of them. The sample contains fewer than 100,000 clones, 87% of which appear only once. This specimen was CD4+ or CD8+ T cells sorted from blood, taken in a trial of the OX40 agonist ivuxolimab. Receptors originate from an adult with an advanced solid tumor such as melanoma, head and neck, liver or kidney cancer. Both conserved end residues are part of each CDR3. The D gene is left open where the match is weak. Size is stated for part of the rows, as once, few or many counts, or as a class when the clone is expanded.

d_gene: NA
abundance: NA
v_gene: TRBV28
j_gene: TRBJ1-2
CDR3nt: TGTGCCAGCAGGACCCCCGGTGGGGGGGGTTGGTCCTATGGCTACACCTTC
CDR3aa: CASRTPGGGGWSYGYTF

d_gene: NA
abundance: once
v_gene: TRBV11-2
j_gene: TRBJ2-7
CDR3nt: TGTGCCAGCAGCTTAGAGGGACATGCGGGAGTTAGAAACGGGGAGCAGTACTTC
CDR3aa: CASSLEGHAGVRNGEQYF

d_gene: NA
abundance: NA
v_gene: TRBV9
j_gene: TRBJ1-2
CDR3nt: TGTGCCAGCAGCTCCCGACAGGCCCGCTATGGCTACACCTTC
CDR3aa: CASSSRQARYGYTF

d_gene: TRBD1
abundance: NA
v_gene: TRBV19
j_gene: TRBJ1-5
CDR3nt: TGTGCCAGTAGTTTGCGACAGGGTAGCAATCAGCCCCAGCATTTT
CDR3aa: CASSLRQGSNQPQHF

d_gene: NA
abundance: NA
v_gene: TRBV10-3
j_gene: TRBJ1-2
CDR3nt: TGTGCCATCAGGGACGGGGGAAGTGATGGCTACACCTTC
CDR3aa: CAIRDGGSDGYTF

d_gene: TRBD2
abundance: NA
v_gene: TRBV5-4
j_gene: TRBJ2-2
CDR3nt: TGTGCCAGCAGCTTCTGGACTAGCGGGTTCCCCGGGGAGCTGTTTTTT
CDR3aa: CASSFWTSGFPGELFF

d_gene: NA
abundance: NA
v_gene: TRBV19
j_gene: TRBJ2-3
CDR3nt: TGTGCCAGTAGTACGACGAATGCGCAGTATTTT
CDR3aa: CASSTTNAQYF

d_gene: NA
abundance: NA
v_gene: TRBV21-1
j_gene: TRBJ1-1
CDR3nt: TGTGCCAGCACCTCGACAGAGAACACTGAAGCTTTCTTT
CDR3aa: CASTSTENTEAFF

d_gene: NA
abundance: NA
v_gene: TRBV7-7
j_gene: TRBJ1-3
CDR3nt: TGTGCCAGCAGCCCCGCGGGGTCTGGAAACACCATATATTTT
CDR3aa: CASSPAGSGNTIYF

d_gene: NA
abundance: few
v_gene: TRBV9
j_gene: TRBJ2-3
CDR3nt: TGTGCCAGCAGCGTAGCTACGGGACGCAGCTATACGCAGTATTTT
CDR3aa: CASSVATGRSYTQYF

d_gene: NA
abundance: NA
v_gene: TRBV5-1
j_gene: TRBJ2-7
CDR3nt: TGCGCCAGCAGCCCGGGGGACCAATATTACGAGCAGTACTTC
CDR3aa: CASSPGDQYYEQYF

d_gene: TRBD2
abundance: NA
v_gene: TRBV7-9
j_gene: TRBJ2-1
CDR3nt: TGTGCCAGCAGCCCTAGCGGGGAGAGCTCCTACAATGAGCAGTTCTTC
CDR3aa: CASSPSGESSYNEQFF

d_gene: TRBD2
abundance: NA
v_gene: TRBV9
j_gene: TRBJ2-2
CDR3nt: TGTGCCAGCAGCGCCGGGAGGGGTCTAAATACCGGGGAGCTGTTTTTT
CDR3aa: CASSAGRGLNTGELFF

d_gene: NA
abundance: once
v_gene: TRBV7-3
j_gene: TRBJ1-1
CDR3nt: TGTGCCAGCAGCTTAATGGGGGAGACTGAAGCTTTCTTT
CDR3aa: CASSLMGETEAFF

d_gene: NA
abundance: NA
v_gene: TRBV19
j_gene: TRBJ2-1
CDR3nt: TGTGCCAGTAGTATAGTTGTAGAGTGGGGTGAGCAGTTCTTC
CDR3aa: CASSIVVEWGEQFF

d_gene: NA
abundance: NA
v_gene: TRBV5-1
j_gene: TRBJ2-7
CDR3nt: TGCGCCAGCAGCTACGGATCGGGCTCCTACGAGCAGTACTTC
CDR3aa: CASSYGSGSYEQYF

d_gene: NA
abundance: NA
v_gene: TRBV19
j_gene: TRBJ2-1
CDR3nt: TGTGCCAGTAGTTTTGGACGGAGCCACAATGAGCAGTTCTTC
CDR3aa: CASSFGRSHNEQFF

d_gene: NA
abundance: once
v_gene: TRBV5-1
j_gene: TRBJ1-2
CDR3nt: TGCGCCAGCAGCCGCAGTGCAGCCAACGGCTACACCTTC
CDR3aa: CASSRSAANGYTF

d_gene: TRBD1
abundance: once
v_gene: TRBV7-8
j_gene: TRBJ1-2
CDR3nt: TGTGCCAGCAGCATTCGGACAGGCACGGGTCTCTATGGCTACACCTTC
CDR3aa: CASSIRTGTGLYGYTF

d_gene: NA
abundance: NA
v_gene: TRBV5-4
j_gene: TRBJ1-2
CDR3nt: TGTGCCAGCAGCTTGAGAGGCAGCGGCTACACCTTC
CDR3aa: CASSLRGSGYTF

d_gene: NA
abundance: once
v_gene: TRBV5-1
j_gene: TRBJ1-2
CDR3nt: TGCGCCAGCAGCTTGGCAGCTAACTATGGCTACACCTTC
CDR3aa: CASSLAANYGYTF

d_gene: TRBD1
abundance: NA
v_gene: TRBV5-1
j_gene: TRBJ2-1
CDR3nt: TGCGCCAGCAGCTTGGCCGGGACAGAATACAATGAGCAGTTCTTC
CDR3aa: CASSLAGTEYNEQFF

d_gene: TRBD2
abundance: NA
v_gene: TRBV7-8
j_gene: TRBJ2-3
CDR3nt: TGTGCCAGCAGCTTATCTTTCCTAGCGGGAGATACGCAGTATTTT
CDR3aa: CASSLSFLAGDTQYF

d_gene: TRBD1
abundance: NA
v_gene: TRBV6-6
j_gene: TRBJ1-5
CDR3nt: TGTGCCAGCAGCCCCCGGACAGGGGGAAGCAATCAGCCCCAGCATTTT
CDR3aa: CASSPRTGGSNQPQHF

d_gene: TRBD2
abundance: NA
v_gene: TRBV9
j_gene: TRBJ2-5
CDR3nt: TGTGCCAGCAGCCCGATACAGATATATAGCGGGAGCGAACAGACCCAGTACTTC
CDR3aa: CASSPIQIYSGSEQTQYF

d_gene: NA
abundance: NA
v_gene: TRBV7-2
j_gene: TRBJ2-1
CDR3nt: TGTGCCAGCAGCGGAACAGGGCGCTACAATGAGCAGTTCTTC
CDR3aa: CASSGTGRYNEQFF

d_gene: NA
abundance: NA
v_gene: TRBV25-1
j_gene: TRBJ1-5
CDR3nt: TGTGCCAGCCGAAAGTCTAGCAATCAGCCCCAGCATTTT
CDR3aa: CASRKSSNQPQHF

d_gene: NA
abundance: NA
v_gene: TRBV28
j_gene: TRBJ2-7
CDR3nt: TGTGCCAGCAGTTTGTCGTGGTACGAGCAGTACTTC
CDR3aa: CASSLSWYEQYF

d_gene: TRBD2
abundance: NA
v_gene: TRBV7-8
j_gene: TRBJ2-7
CDR3nt: TGTGCCAGCAGCTCACGACGAGCGGGATTCGACGAGCAGTACTTC
CDR3aa: CASSSRRAGFDEQYF

d_gene: NA
abundance: NA
v_gene: TRBV2
j_gene: TRBJ1-5
CDR3nt: TGTGCCAGCAGTGAATTCCGGTATAGCAATCAGCCCCAGCATTTT
CDR3aa: CASSEFRYSNQPQHF

d_gene: NA
abundance: once
v_gene: TRBV2
j_gene: TRBJ1-1
CDR3nt: TGTGCCAGCAGAGTTACGGTGAACACTGAAGCTTTCTTT
CDR3aa: CASRVTVNTEAFF

d_gene: NA
abundance: NA
v_gene: TRBV4-1
j_gene: TRBJ2-1
CDR3nt: TGCGCCAGCAGCCAAGGGGTCGGGGGACCCAATGAGCAGTTCTTC
CDR3aa: CASSQGVGGPNEQFF

d_gene: NA
abundance: NA
v_gene: TRBV18
j_gene: TRBJ1-3
CDR3nt: TGTGCCAGCTCACCACCGTCAAGCAGGGCCGGAAACACCATATATTTT
CDR3aa: CASSPPSSRAGNTIYF

d_gene: TRBD1
abundance: NA
v_gene: TRBV4-3
j_gene: TRBJ2-1
CDR3nt: TGCGCCAGCAGCCAAGAGTTCACAGGGGTCAATGAGCAGTTCTTC
CDR3aa: CASSQEFTGVNEQFF

d_gene: TRBD1
abundance: NA
v_gene: TRBV9
j_gene: TRBJ2-3
CDR3nt: TGTGCCAGCAGCCCCCAACAGGGGGCGCGGGGCACAGATACGCAGTATTTT
CDR3aa: CASSPQQGARGTDTQYF

d_gene: TRBD2
abundance: NA
v_gene: TRBV6-6
j_gene: TRBJ2-1
CDR3nt: TGTGCCAGCAGAAATCGAGGACTAGCGGGATACAATGAGCAGTTCTTC
CDR3aa: CASRNRGLAGYNEQFF

d_gene: NA
abundance: NA
v_gene: TRBV2
j_gene: TRBJ2-5
CDR3nt: TGTGCCAGCAGTGAAGGGACTAGGGGGACAACCCAGTACTTC
CDR3aa: CASSEGTRGTTQYF

d_gene: TRBD2
abundance: NA
v_gene: TRBV18
j_gene: TRBJ2-2
CDR3nt: TGTGCCAGCTCAACTCGACTAGCGGGTACGGAGGGGGAGCTGTTTTTT
CDR3aa: CASSTRLAGTEGELFF

d_gene: TRBD1
abundance: few
v_gene: TRBV28
j_gene: TRBJ1-2
CDR3nt: TGTGCCAGCAGTTCAGGGAACAGGGGGTATGGCTACACCTTC
CDR3aa: CASSSGNRGYGYTF

d_gene: NA
abundance: NA
v_gene: TRBV5-1
j_gene: TRBJ1-3
CDR3nt: TGCGCCAGCAGCTTGGGACAGATCGGAAACACCATATATTTT
CDR3aa: CASSLGQIGNTIYF

d_gene: NA
abundance: NA
v_gene: TRBV25-1
j_gene: TRBJ2-1
CDR3nt: TGTGCCAGCAGTGATTGGCTAGCGCTTTACAATGAGCAGTTCTTC
CDR3aa: CASSDWLALYNEQFF

d_gene: NA
abundance: few
v_gene: TRBV15
j_gene: TRBJ1-5
CDR3nt: TGTGCCACCAGCAGAGATCTCGATGAGTGGAAGCCCCAGCATTTT
CDR3aa: CATSRDLDEWKPQHF

d_gene: NA
abundance: NA
v_gene: TRBV5-1
j_gene: TRBJ1-4
CDR3nt: TGCGCCAGCAGCTTGGTCGGGCTGGGTGAAAAACTGTTTTTT
CDR3aa: CASSLVGLGEKLFF

d_gene: TRBD1
abundance: NA
v_gene: TRBV6-5
j_gene: TRBJ1-2
CDR3nt: TGTGCCAGCAGTTCCAACCTAGGGACAGGGTGGGGCTACACCTTC
CDR3aa: CASSSNLGTGWGYTF

d_gene: TRBD2
abundance: NA
v_gene: TRBV30
j_gene: TRBJ2-1
CDR3nt: TGTGCCTGGAGCTTTTCTCGGACTAGCGGGAGCGATGAGCAGTTCTTC
CDR3aa: CAWSFSRTSGSDEQFF

d_gene: TRBD2
abundance: NA
v_gene: TRBV30
j_gene: TRBJ2-7
CDR3nt: TGTGCCTGGATGAGACGCGTCGGGAGGGCCATCTACGAGCAGTACTTC
CDR3aa: CAWMRRVGRAIYEQYF

d_gene: TRBD1
abundance: NA
v_gene: TRBV5-1
j_gene: TRBJ1-5
CDR3nt: TGCGCCAGCAGCCCGGACAGGAGAGATCAGCCCCAGCATTTT
CDR3aa: CASSPDRRDQPQHF

d_gene: TRBD1
abundance: NA
v_gene: TRBV27
j_gene: TRBJ2-7
CDR3nt: TGTGCCAGCAGTTTTGTGGGACAGGGTCACGAGCAGTACTTC
CDR3aa: CASSFVGQGHEQYF

d_gene: NA
abundance: NA
v_gene: TRBV6-1
j_gene: TRBJ1-5
CDR3nt: TGTGCCAGCAGGCCGGCCGGTCAGCCCCAGCATTTT
CDR3aa: CASRPAGQPQHF

d_gene: TRBD2
abundance: NA
v_gene: TRBV11-2
j_gene: TRBJ2-7
CDR3nt: TGTGCCAGCAGCTTTAGTGCCCCTCTAGCGGGAGTGTCTGACGAGCAGTACTTC
CDR3aa: CASSFSAPLAGVSDEQYF

d_gene: TRBD1
abundance: NA
v_gene: TRBV11-1
j_gene: TRBJ2-5
CDR3nt: TGTGCCAGCAGTCCTAAGGACAGGGGGGATGAGACCCAGTACTTC
CDR3aa: CASSPKDRGDETQYF

d_gene: NA
abundance: NA
v_gene: TRBV7-9
j_gene: TRBJ2-1
CDR3nt: TGTGCCAGCAGCTTAGCGTCGGGGCCGGCTAAGCAGTTCTTC
CDR3aa: CASSLASGPAKQFF

d_gene: NA
abundance: NA
v_gene: TRBV30
j_gene: TRBJ1-1
CDR3nt: TGTGCCTGGATGGTCGGAGGAGTGTTCAAGACTGAAGCTTTCTTT
CDR3aa: CAWMVGGVFKTEAFF

d_gene: NA
abundance: NA
v_gene: TRBV18
j_gene: TRBJ2-7
CDR3nt: TGTGCCAGCTCACCGCAGACATCCACAGGAGGTGACGAGCAGTACTTC
CDR3aa: CASSPQTSTGGDEQYF